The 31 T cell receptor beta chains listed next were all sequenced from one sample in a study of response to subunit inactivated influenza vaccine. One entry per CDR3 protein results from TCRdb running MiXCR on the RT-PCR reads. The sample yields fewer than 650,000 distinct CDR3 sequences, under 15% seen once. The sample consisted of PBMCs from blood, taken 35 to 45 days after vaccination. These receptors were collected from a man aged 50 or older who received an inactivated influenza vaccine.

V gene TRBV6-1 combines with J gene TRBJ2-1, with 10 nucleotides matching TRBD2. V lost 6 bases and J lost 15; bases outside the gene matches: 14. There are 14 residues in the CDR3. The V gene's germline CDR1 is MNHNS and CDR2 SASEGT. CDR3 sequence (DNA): TGTGCCAGCAGCTCCGGCCTAGCGGGGGCCTATGTGTTCTTC. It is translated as CASSSGLAGAYVFF.

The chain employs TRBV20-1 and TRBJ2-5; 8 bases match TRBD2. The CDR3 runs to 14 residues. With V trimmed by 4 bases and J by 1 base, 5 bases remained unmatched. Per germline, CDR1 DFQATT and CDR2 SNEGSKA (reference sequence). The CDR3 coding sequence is TGCAGTGCTACCCCGGGACTAGTCCAAGAGACCCAGTACTTC. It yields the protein CSATPGLVQETQYF.

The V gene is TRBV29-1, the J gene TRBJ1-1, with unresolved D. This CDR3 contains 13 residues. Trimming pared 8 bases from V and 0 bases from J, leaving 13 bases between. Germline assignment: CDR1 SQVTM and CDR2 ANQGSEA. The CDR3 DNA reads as TGCAGCTCTTCCAGGCTCATGAACACTGAAGCTTTCTTT. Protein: CSSSRLMNTEAFF.

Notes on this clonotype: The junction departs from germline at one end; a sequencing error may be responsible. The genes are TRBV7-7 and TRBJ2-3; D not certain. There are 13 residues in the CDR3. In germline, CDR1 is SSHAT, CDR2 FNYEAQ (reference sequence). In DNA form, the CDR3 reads TGTGCTAGCAGCTTAGAATTTCAGGATACGCAGTATTTT. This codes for CASSLEFQDTQYF.

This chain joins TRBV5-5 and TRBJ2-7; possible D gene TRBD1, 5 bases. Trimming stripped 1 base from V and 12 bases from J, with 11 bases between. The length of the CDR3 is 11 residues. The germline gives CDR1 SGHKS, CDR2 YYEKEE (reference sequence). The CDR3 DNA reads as TGTGCCAGCAGCTTGTTTGGGGCCGTGTACTTC. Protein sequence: CASSLFGAVYF.

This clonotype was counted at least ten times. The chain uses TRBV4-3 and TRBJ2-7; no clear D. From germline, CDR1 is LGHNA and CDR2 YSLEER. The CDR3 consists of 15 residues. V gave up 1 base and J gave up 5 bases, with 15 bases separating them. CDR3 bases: TGCGCCAGCAGCCAAGGATACAGAAGGTTGGACGAGCAGTACTTC. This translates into CASSQGYRRLDEQYF.

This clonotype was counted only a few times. The CDR3 loop reads CASIPAGQMNTEAFF. The CDR3 DNA is TGTGCCAGCATACCGGCGGGACAAATGAACACTGAAGCTTTCTTT. The chain combines TRBV12-3 or TRBV12-4 with TRBJ1-1, with D perhaps TRBD1 (6 bases). The V and J ends lost 7 bases and 0 bases respectively, with 15 bases between them. This CDR3 contains 15 residues.

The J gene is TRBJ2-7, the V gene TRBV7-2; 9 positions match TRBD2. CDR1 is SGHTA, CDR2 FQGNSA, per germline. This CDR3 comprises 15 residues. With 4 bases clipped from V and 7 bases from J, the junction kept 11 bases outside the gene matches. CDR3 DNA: TGTGCCAGCAGCTACCTTGCGGGAGGGCCGCAGGAGCAGTACTTC. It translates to CASSYLAGGPQEQYF. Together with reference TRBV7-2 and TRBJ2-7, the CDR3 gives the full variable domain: GAGVSQSPSNKVTEKGKDVELRCDPISGHTALYWYRQSLGQGLEFLIYFQGNSAPDKSGLPSDRFSAERTGGSVSTLTIQRTQQEDSAVYLCASSYLAGGPQEQYFGPGTRLTVT.

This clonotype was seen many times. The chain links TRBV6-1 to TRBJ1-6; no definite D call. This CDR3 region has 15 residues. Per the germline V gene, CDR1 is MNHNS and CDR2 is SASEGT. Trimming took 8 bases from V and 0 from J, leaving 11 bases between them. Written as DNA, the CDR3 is TGTGCCAGCCACCACTGGAGCTCCTATAATTCACCCCTCCACTTT. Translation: CASHHWSSYNSPLHF.

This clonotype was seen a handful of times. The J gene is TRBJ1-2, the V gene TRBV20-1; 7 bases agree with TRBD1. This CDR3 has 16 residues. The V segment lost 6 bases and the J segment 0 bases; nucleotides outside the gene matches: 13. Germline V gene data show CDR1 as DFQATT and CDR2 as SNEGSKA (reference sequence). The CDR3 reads CSATPLRGTANYGYTF. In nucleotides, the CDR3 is TGCAGTGCCACCCCATTAAGAGGGACAGCTAACTATGGCTACACCTTC.

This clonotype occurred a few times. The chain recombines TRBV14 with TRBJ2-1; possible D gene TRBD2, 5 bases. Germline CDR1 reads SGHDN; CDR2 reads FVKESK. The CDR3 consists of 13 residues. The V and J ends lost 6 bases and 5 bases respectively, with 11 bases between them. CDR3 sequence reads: CASRRAANNEQFF. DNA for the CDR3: TGTGCCAGCAGGCGAGCGGCGAACAATGAGCAGTTCTTC.

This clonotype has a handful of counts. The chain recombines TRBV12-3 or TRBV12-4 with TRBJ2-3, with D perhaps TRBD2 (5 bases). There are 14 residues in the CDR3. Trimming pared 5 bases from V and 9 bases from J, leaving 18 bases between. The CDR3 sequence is CASSPRGFGRTQYF. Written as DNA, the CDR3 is TGTGCCAGCAGTCCACGGGGATTCGGCCGAACGCAGTATTTT.

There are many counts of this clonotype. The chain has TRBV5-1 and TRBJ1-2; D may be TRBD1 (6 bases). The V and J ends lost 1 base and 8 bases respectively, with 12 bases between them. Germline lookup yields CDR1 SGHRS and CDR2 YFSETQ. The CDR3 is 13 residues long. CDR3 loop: CASSLREGVGYTF. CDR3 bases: TGCGCCAGCAGCTTGAGGGAGGGGGTCGGCTACACCTTC.

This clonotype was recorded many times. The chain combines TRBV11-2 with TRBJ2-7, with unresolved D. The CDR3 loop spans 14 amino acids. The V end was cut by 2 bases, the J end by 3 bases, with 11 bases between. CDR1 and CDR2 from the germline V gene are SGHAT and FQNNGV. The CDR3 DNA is TGTGCCAGCAGCTTAAGCAGAATGTACTACGAGCAGTACTTC. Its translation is CASSLSRMYYEQYF.

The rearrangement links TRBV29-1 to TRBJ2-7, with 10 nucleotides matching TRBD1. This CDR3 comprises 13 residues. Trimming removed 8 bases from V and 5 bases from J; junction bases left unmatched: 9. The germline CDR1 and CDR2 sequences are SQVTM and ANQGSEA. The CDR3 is CSTRQGAGDEQYF. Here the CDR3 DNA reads TGCAGCACGCGACAGGGGGCGGGTGACGAGCAGTACTTC.

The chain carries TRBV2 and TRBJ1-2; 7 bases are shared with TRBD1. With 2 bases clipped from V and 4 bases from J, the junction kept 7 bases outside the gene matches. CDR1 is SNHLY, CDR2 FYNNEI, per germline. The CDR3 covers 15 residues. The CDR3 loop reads CASSEMPGGPYGYTF. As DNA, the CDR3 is TGTGCCAGCAGTGAAATGCCAGGGGGGCCCTATGGCTACACCTTC.

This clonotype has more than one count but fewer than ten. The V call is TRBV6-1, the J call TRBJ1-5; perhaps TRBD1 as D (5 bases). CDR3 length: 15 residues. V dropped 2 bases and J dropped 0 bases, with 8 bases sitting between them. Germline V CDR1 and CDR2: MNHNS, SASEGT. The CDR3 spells CASSEFGGSNQPQHF. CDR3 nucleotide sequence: TGTGCCAGCAGTGAATTCGGGGGTAGCAATCAGCCCCAGCATTTT.

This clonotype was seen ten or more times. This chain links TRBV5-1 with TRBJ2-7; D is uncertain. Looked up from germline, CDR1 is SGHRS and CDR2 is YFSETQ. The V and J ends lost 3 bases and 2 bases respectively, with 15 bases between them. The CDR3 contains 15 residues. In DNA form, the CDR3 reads TGCGCCAGCAGCTCCGAACCGCACAGTACCTACGAGCAGTACTTC. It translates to CASSSEPHSTYEQYF.

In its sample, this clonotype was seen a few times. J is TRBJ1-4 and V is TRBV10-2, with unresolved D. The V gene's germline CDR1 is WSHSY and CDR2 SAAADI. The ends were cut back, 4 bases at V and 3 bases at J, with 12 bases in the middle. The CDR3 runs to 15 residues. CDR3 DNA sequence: TGCGCCAGCAGTGGGGCCACCACCTCTAATGAAAAACTGTTTTTT. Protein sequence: CASSGATTSNEKLFF.

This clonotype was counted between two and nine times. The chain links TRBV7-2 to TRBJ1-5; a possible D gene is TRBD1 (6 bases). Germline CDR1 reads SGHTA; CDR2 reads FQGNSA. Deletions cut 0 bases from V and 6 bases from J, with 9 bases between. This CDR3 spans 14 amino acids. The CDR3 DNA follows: TGTGCCAGCAGCTTAGCATCGACAGGTCAGCCCCAGCATTTT. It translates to CASSLASTGQPQHF.

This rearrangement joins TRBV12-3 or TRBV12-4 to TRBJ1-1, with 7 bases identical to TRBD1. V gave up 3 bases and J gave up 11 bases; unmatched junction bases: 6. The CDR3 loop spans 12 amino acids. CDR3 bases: TGTGCCAGCAGTTTTTGGGGACAGCGGGCTTTCTTT. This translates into CASSFWGQRAFF.

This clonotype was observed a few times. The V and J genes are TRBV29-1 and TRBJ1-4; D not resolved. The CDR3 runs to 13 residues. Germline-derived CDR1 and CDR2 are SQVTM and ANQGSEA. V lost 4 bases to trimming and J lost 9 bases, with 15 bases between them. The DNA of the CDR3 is TGCAGCGTTGGGGCGATTTCTGGTCAAAAACTGTTTTTT. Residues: CSVGAISGQKLFF.

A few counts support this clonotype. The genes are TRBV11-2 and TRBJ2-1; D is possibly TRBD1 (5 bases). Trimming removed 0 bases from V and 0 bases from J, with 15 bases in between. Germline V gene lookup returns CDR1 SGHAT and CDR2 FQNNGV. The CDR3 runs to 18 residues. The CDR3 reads CASSLEVGRASSYNEQFF. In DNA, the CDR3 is TGTGCCAGCAGCTTAGAGGTGGGCAGGGCGAGCTCCTACAATGAGCAGTTCTTC.

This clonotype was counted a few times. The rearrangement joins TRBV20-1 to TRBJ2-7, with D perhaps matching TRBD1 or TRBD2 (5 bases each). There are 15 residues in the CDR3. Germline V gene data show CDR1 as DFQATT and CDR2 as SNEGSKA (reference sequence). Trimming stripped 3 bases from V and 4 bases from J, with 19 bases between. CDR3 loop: CSARASGTAGYEQYF. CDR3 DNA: TGCAGTGCTAGGGCGTCCGGGACGGCAGGGTACGAGCAGTACTTC.

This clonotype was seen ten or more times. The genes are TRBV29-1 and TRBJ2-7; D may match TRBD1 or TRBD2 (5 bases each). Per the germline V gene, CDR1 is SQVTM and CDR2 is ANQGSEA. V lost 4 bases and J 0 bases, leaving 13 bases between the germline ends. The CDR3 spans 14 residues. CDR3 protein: CSVVEGFSSYEQYF. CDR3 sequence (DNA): TGCAGCGTTGTCGAGGGGTTTTCCTCCTACGAGCAGTACTTC.

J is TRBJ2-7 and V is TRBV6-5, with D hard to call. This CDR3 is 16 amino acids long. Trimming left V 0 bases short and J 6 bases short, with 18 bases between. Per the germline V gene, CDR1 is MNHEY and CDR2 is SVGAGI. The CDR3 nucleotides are TGTGCCAGCAGTTACTCGATCTTCGCCGGCGTCTCCGAGCAGTACTTC. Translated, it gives CASSYSIFAGVSEQYF.

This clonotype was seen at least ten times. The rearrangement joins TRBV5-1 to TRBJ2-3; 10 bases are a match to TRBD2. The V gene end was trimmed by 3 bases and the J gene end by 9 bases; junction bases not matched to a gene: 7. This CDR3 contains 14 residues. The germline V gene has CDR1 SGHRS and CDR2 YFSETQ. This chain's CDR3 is CASSSEAGGQTQYF. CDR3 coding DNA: TGCGCCAGCAGCTCTGAAGCGGGGGGGCAAACGCAGTATTTT.

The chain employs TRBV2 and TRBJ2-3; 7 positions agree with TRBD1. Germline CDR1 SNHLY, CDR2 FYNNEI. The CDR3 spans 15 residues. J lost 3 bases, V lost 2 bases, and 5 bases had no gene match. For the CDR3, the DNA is TGTGCCAGCAGTGAAAGCCAGGGGGTGACAGATACGCAGTATTTT. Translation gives CASSESQGVTDTQYF. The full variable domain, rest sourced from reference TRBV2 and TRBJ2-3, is EPEVTQTPSHQVTQMGQEVILRCVPISNHLYFYWYRQILGQKVEFLVSFYNNEISEKSEIFDDQFSVERPDGSNFTLKIRSTKLEDSAMYFCASSESQGVTDTQYFGPGTRLTVL.

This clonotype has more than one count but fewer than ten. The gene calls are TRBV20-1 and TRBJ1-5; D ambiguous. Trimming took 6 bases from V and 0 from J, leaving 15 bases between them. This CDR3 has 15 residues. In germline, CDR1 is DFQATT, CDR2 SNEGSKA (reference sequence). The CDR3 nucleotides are TGCAGTGCGAACGAGCGAGGATATAGCAATCAGCCCCAGCATTTT. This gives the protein CSANERGYSNQPQHF.

The CDR3 DNA reads TGCAGCGCAGTCGGAGGCTCCGCTGAAGCTTTCTTT. This gives the protein CSAVGGSAEAFF. The rearrangement joins TRBV29-1 to TRBJ1-1; D is undetermined. Germline V gives CDR1 SQVTM, CDR2 ANQGSEA. Trimming stripped 7 bases from V and 6 bases from J, with 15 bases between. This CDR3 has 12 residues.

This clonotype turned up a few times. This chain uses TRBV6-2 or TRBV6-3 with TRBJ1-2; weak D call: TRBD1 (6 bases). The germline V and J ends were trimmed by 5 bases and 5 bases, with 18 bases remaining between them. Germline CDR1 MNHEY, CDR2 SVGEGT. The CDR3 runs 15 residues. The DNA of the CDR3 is TGTGCCAGCAGTGTCATCTCACAGGGAACGTATGGCTACACCTTC. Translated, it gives CASSVISQGTYGYTF.